This TCR beta chain derives from a study of blood T cell repertoires in COVID-19. Clones were sequenced by immunoSEQ multiplex PCR, and TCRdb holds only the in-frame ones, with some missing. The table records over 70,000 clones, around 77% of them present only once. In its sample, this clone was seen a few times. Trimming took off 9 bases at V and 0 bases at J, with 9 bases between the two ends. The germline V gene has CDR1 MNHEY and CDR2 SVGAGI. The CDR3 covers 13 residues. The sequencing input was peripheral blood. The receptor's source is a man aged 65-85 years with active or convalescent COVID-19. The rearrangement links TRBV6-5 to TRBJ1-5, with D uncertain. The CDR3 loop is CARTTDSNQPQHF. The DNA for the CDR3 is TGTGCCAGGACAACAGATAGCAATCAGCCCCAGCATTTT.